One sample yielded the 13 T cell receptor beta chains listed below, sequenced in a study of OX40 agonist ivuxolimab in advanced cancers. This table comes from immunoSEQ multiplex PCR, and its TCRdb copy is limited to in-frame clones, with some not included. The sample includes more than 25,000 clones, 75% to 90% of them seen just once. The specimen was CD4+ or CD8+ T cells sorted from blood, collected in a trial of the OX40 agonist ivuxolimab. These TCRs come from an adult with an advanced solid tumor such as melanoma, head and neck, liver or kidney cancer.

The J gene is TRBJ2-1, the V gene TRBV9, with 7 bases matching TRBD2. This CDR3 is built from 12 residues. Trimming cost V 4 bases and J 10 bases; bases outside gene matches: 5. Germline V gene lookup returns CDR1 SGDLS and CDR2 YYNGEE. DNA of the CDR3: TGTGCCAGCAGCCTGCGGGAGTGGGAGCAGTTCTTC. Its translation is CASSLREWEQFF.

The sample holds one count of this clone. V is TRBV10-3 and J is TRBJ2-7; D tentatively reads TRBD1 or TRBD2 (5 bases each). The ends were cut back, 0 bases at V and 0 bases at J, with 12 bases in the middle. The length of the CDR3 is 16 residues. The germline gives CDR1 ENHRY, CDR2 SYGVKD. CDR3 sequence: CAISESPGTYSYEQYF. The CDR3 DNA reads TGTGCCATCAGTGAGTCGCCGGGGACGTACTCCTACGAGCAGTACTTC.

This clone was detected once. This chain links TRBV5-1 with TRBJ1-1; the D is unclear. The CDR3 is 14 amino acids. Germline CDR1 and CDR2: SGHRS and YFSETQ. The germline V and J ends were trimmed by 3 bases and 2 bases, with 11 bases remaining between them. CDR3 protein: CASSSTGLNTEAFF. The CDR3 DNA sequence: TGCGCCAGCAGCTCTACCGGGCTTAACACTGAAGCTTTCTTT.

V usage is TRBV6-5 and J usage is TRBJ1-1; D not certain. The germline CDR1 and CDR2 sequences are MNHEY and SVGAGI. Trimming took 2 bases from V and 8 from J, leaving 15 bases between them. The CDR3 spans 14 residues. This CDR3 reads CASSYPKIGGEAFF. In nucleotides, the CDR3 is TGTGCCAGCAGTTACCCAAAAATTGGCGGGGAAGCTTTCTTT.

The chain employs TRBV10-3 and TRBJ2-2, with a tentative D call TRBD1 (5 bases). The CDR3 has 13 residues. V lost 9 bases, J lost 1 base, and 9 bases lay in between. The germline V gene has CDR1 ENHRY and CDR2 SYGVKD. CDR3 nucleotide sequence: TGTGCCATTTACCAGGGGAACACCGGGGAGCTGTTTTTT. Translating gives CAIYQGNTGELFF.

The CDR3 bases are TGTGCCAGCAGTCCAAGCGGGCGGTACAATGAGCAGTTCTTC. Its translation: CASSPSGRYNEQFF. The V and J genes are TRBV27 and TRBJ2-1; D perhaps matches TRBD2 (6 bases). Germline V CDR1 and CDR2: MNHEY, SMNVEV (reference sequence). The CDR3 is 14 amino acids. V was shortened by 5 bases and J by 4 bases, with 12 bases between the two germline ends.

The V call is TRBV6-4, the J call TRBJ1-4; D unresolved. The CDR3 runs 13 residues. Germline V gene sequence: CDR1 MRHNA, CDR2 SNTAGT. V gave up 11 bases and J gave up 0 bases, with 10 bases separating them. In DNA form, the CDR3 reads TGTGCCGCCCCGAGGTCAACTAATGAAAAACTGTTTTTT. Translating gives CAAPRSTNEKLFF.

The genes are TRBV28 and TRBJ2-7; no firm D call. The germline V and J ends were trimmed by 8 bases and 0 bases, with 14 bases remaining between them. The CDR3 spans 14 residues. The germline gives CDR1 MDHEN, CDR2 SYDVKM. This chain's CDR3 is CASFRPGFSYEQYF. The CDR3 bases are TGTGCCAGCTTTCGTCCGGGTTTCTCCTACGAGCAGTACTTC.

The J gene is TRBJ2-7, the V gene TRBV19; 7 nucleotides line up with TRBD1. J lost 3 bases, V lost 5 bases, and 7 bases had no gene match. The germline V gene has CDR1 LNHDA and CDR2 SQIVND (reference sequence). The CDR3 spans 14 residues. The CDR3 DNA reads TGTGCCAGTAGTTTCTCAAGGACAGGCTACGAGCAGTACTTC. Translating it yields CASSFSRTGYEQYF.

V gene TRBV6-1 combines with J gene TRBJ1-4; 8 bases are shared with TRBD1. This CDR3 region has 15 residues. V shed 4 bases and J 7 bases; nucleotides not matched to a gene: 8. The V gene's germline CDR1 is MNHNS and CDR2 SASEGT. CDR3 sequence (DNA): TGTGCCAGCAGTGTCGACAGGGGCGGGAGTGAAAAACTGTTTTTT. This sequence encodes CASSVDRGGSEKLFF.

The gene calls are TRBV10-1 and TRBJ2-1; D call uncertain. CDR1 and CDR2 from the germline V gene are WNHNN and SYGVQD (reference sequence). The CDR3 runs 13 residues. Between the trimmed V and J ends, which lost 0 bases and 8 bases, there was a span of 8 bases. CDR3 in DNA: TGCGCCAGCAGTGAGTCCCAAGGGCATGAGCAGTTCTTC. Protein product: CASSESQGHEQFF.

The CDR3 region has the DNA TGTGCCAGCAGCCTAGGAGGATTGGGCAATCAGCCCCAGCATTTT. Translation: CASSLGGLGNQPQHF. The J gene is TRBJ1-5, the V gene TRBV14; D not certain. Germline V gives CDR1 SGHDN, CDR2 FVKESK. V lost 4 bases and J lost 2, with 12 bases in between. The CDR3 length is 15 residues.

For this clone: The conserved final phenylalanine or tryptophan is absent from the CDR3, which likely points to a read error. The V gene is TRBV18, the J gene TRBJ1-1; D uncertain. The ends were cut back, 6 bases at V and 8 bases at J, with 10 bases in the middle. CDR1 is KGHSH, CDR2 LQKENI, per germline. The CDR3 loop spans 11 amino acids. The CDR3 DNA sequence: TGTGCCAGCTCCCATAACGCGGAAGCTTTCCTT. The encoded protein is CASSHNAEAFL.